The clone carrying this T cell receptor beta chain was counted only a few times. This sample was included in a study of blood T cell repertoires in COVID-19. Study-level information: The analysed material was cDNA or gDNA that came from T cells, B-cell-depleted T cells, or PBMCs.

V was clipped by 4 bases and J by 2 bases; unmatched bases: 7. The CDR3 has 15 amino acids. Germline V gene data show CDR1 as SGDLS and CDR2 as YYNGEE. Original methodology: Nucleated cell counts were estimated from reference gene primer amplification. Some clones are missing from TCRdb's copy, which holds only in-frame ones; the method was immunoSEQ multiplex PCR. V and J calls and clone size are copied from that table; D and trimming were computed from the DNA. The sample includes roughly 150,000 clones, about four fifths seen only once; the top ten take approximately 8%. The receptor comes from a human donor in a cohort sampled during active COVID-19. J is TRBJ2-5 and V is TRBV9; 8 nucleotides align to TRBD2. Sequencing used peripheral blood. The CDR3 here is CASSPPGGGQETQYF. CDR3 bases: TGTGCCAGCAGCCCCCCGGGGGGGGGACAAGAGACCCAGTACTTC.